These 30 T cell receptor beta chains originate from one sample sequenced in a study of T-cell memory formation after mild COVID-19. TCRdb re-called the 5' RACE reads with MiXCR, one entry per CDR3 protein. The data contain about 340,000 distinct CDR3 sequences, over 13% of them singletons. The sequenced sample consisted of PBMCs or a T cell subset sorted from them (not recorded which). The origin of the receptors is a man between 18 and 35 years old who had mild COVID-19 (a few samples of this study predate the infection). Cell type and time point are not known.

This clonotype was observed a handful of times. V and J are TRBV24-1 and TRBJ2-3; 9 bases fit TRBD1. V trimming: 4 bases; J trimming: 4 bases; junction bases outside the gene matches: 8. Germline CDR1 and CDR2: KGHDR and SFDVKD. The CDR3 consists of 16 residues. The CDR3 spells CATSELGQGLADTQYF. DNA for the CDR3: TGTGCCACCAGTGAGCTCGGACAGGGGCTCGCAGATACGCAGTATTTT.

V and J are TRBV4-3 and TRBJ1-1, with a possible D match to TRBD1 (6 bases). This CDR3 has 13 amino acids. The V and J ends lost 0 bases and 5 bases respectively, with 7 bases between them. Germline CDR1 LGHNA, CDR2 YSLEER. Here the CDR3 reads CASSQEQGTEAFF. CDR3 DNA sequence: TGCGCCAGCAGCCAAGAGCAGGGGACTGAAGCTTTCTTT.

A few counts support this clonotype. This rearrangement joins TRBV19 to TRBJ1-1, with D possibly TRBD1 on 6 matching bases. The V gene lost 4 bases and the J gene lost 2 bases, with 14 bases spanning the gap. The CDR3 consists of 15 residues. CDR1 LNHDA and CDR2 SQIVND come from the germline V gene (reference sequence). The CDR3 protein is CASSRPQGRNTEAFF. Here the CDR3 DNA reads TGTGCCAGTAGTAGGCCACAGGGTAGAAACACTGAAGCTTTCTTT.

A single count supports this clonotype. The genes are TRBV6-2 or TRBV6-3 and TRBJ2-7; tentatively, D is TRBD1 or TRBD2 (5 bases each). Looked up from germline, CDR1 is MNHEY and CDR2 is SVGEGT. The ends were cut back, 7 bases at V and 0 bases at J, with 16 bases in the middle. This CDR3 has 15 amino acids. In nucleotides, the CDR3 is TGTGCCAGCACCTTACTCGGGACGGGCTCCTACGAGCAGTACGTC. It is translated as CASTLLGTGSYEQYV.

This rearrangement joins TRBV20-1 to TRBJ2-7; TRBD2 matches 11 bases. Trimming took 0 bases from V and 2 from J; bases not matched to a gene: 6. CDR3 length: 16 residues. Germline CDR1 and CDR2: DFQATT and SNEGSKA (reference sequence). DNA of the CDR3: TGCAGTGCTAGAGATTCGCTAGCGGGGGGTACCTACGAGCAGTACGTC. Translated, it gives CSARDSLAGGTYEQYV.

This rearrangement joins TRBV20-1 to TRBJ1-5; D call uncertain. Trimming pared 5 bases from V and 2 bases from J, leaving 13 bases between. Germline CDR1 and CDR2: DFQATT and SNEGSKA (reference sequence). This CDR3 is built from 14 residues. The CDR3 reads CSALTPSGNQPQHF. The CDR3, as DNA: TGCAGTGCTCTTACCCCATCGGGCAATCAGCCCCAGCATTTT.

There are many counts of this clonotype. V and J are TRBV4-3 and TRBJ2-6, with D possibly TRBD2 on 5 matching bases. From germline, CDR1 is LGHNA and CDR2 YSLEER. Between the trimmed V and J ends, which lost 3 bases and 2 bases, there was a span of 11 bases. The CDR3 spans 16 residues. This CDR3 is CASSQVSGTGANVLTF. The CDR3 region has the DNA TGCGCCAGCAGCCAGGTGTCCGGGACTGGGGCCAACGTCCTGACTTTC.

V gene TRBV4-2 combines with J gene TRBJ2-1; unclear D gene. The germline V gene has CDR1 LGHNA and CDR2 YNFKEQ. This CDR3 is built from 14 residues. The V and J ends lost 0 bases and 4 bases respectively, with 7 bases between them. The CDR3 bases are TGTGCCAGCAGCCAAGATAGGGAATACAATGAGCAGTTCTTC. Protein product: CASSQDREYNEQFF.

The chain is built from TRBV5-1 and TRBJ2-3; D gene uncertain. Trimming took off 1 base at V and 1 base at J, with 7 bases between the two ends. Germline loops: CDR1 SGHRS, CDR2 YFSETQ. The CDR3 length is 14 residues. This chain's CDR3 is CASSLPDRTDTQYF. In DNA form, the CDR3 reads TGCGCCAGCAGCTTGCCAGACCGCACAGATACGCAGTATTTT.

Many counts were recorded for this clonotype. The J gene is TRBJ2-5, the V gene TRBV7-2, with D maybe TRBD2 (5 bases). The CDR3 totals 12 residues. V was clipped by 1 base and J by 5 bases, with 5 bases between them. Germline values: CDR1 SGHTA, CDR2 FQGNSA. CDR3 DNA sequence: TGTGCCAGCAGCTTAGGGAGGGAGACCCAGTACTTC. Protein: CASSLGRETQYF.

The sample holds a few counts of this clonotype. J is TRBJ1-6 and V is TRBV27, with D possibly being TRBD1 (5 bases). CDR3 length equals 15 residues. The V end was cut by 5 bases, the J end by 6 bases, with 14 bases between. The germline V gene has CDR1 MNHEY and CDR2 SMNVEV (reference sequence). The CDR3 nucleotides read TGTGCCAGCAGTACCGCGGGACTGACTAATTCACCCCTCCACTTT. Its translation is CASSTAGLTNSPLHF.

In its sample, this clonotype was seen a few times. The chain is built from TRBV4-2 and TRBJ2-3; D might be TRBD1 (5 bases). The CDR3 consists of 15 residues. Per germline, CDR1 LGHNA and CDR2 YNFKEQ. Trimming pared 8 bases from V and 2 bases from J, leaving 17 bases between. CDR3 in DNA: TGTGCCAGCGGGGCGATCGGCGAACTCACAGATACGCAGTATTTT. This translates into CASGAIGELTDTQYF.

A few counts support this clonotype. This chain links TRBV7-3 with TRBJ2-1; no clear D. V gave up 4 bases and J gave up 8 bases, with 15 bases separating them. This CDR3 contains 14 residues. Germline CDR1 is SGHTA and CDR2 is FQGTGA. CDR3: CASSSARSSHEQFF. The CDR3 DNA reads TGTGCCAGCAGCTCCGCAAGGAGTTCCCATGAGCAGTTCTTC.

There are many counts of this clonotype. This chain joins TRBV20-1 and TRBJ2-1, with 7 bases that match TRBD2. The CDR3 has 15 amino acids. The J segment lost 7 bases and the V segment lost 2 bases, leaving 11 bases of the junction unmatched. From germline, CDR1 is DFQATT and CDR2 SNEGSKA (reference sequence). The CDR3 region is CSARFSYRGVNEQFF. In DNA, the CDR3 is TGCAGTGCTAGATTCTCCTACCGGGGGGTGAATGAGCAGTTCTTC.

In this sample, this clonotype turned up many times. As DNA, the CDR3 is TGTGCCAGCAGCGCCCTGACTAGCGGGGCCAACGTCCTGACTTTC. Protein product: CASSALTSGANVLTF. The chain uses TRBV13 and TRBJ2-6; TRBD2 aligns across 7 bases. J lost 4 bases, V lost 5 bases, and 5 bases had no gene match. The CDR3 is 15 amino acids. Germline values: CDR1 PRHDT, CDR2 FYEKMQ (reference sequence).

The chain employs TRBV6-5 and TRBJ2-5; TRBD1 matches 10 bases. CDR1 is MNHEY, CDR2 SVGAGI, per germline. The CDR3 extends over 17 amino acids. Losses at the gene ends were 0 bases for V and 4 bases for J; bases not matched to a gene: 8. CDR3 amino acids: CASSYSRQGAPRETQYF. CDR3 sequence (DNA): TGTGCCAGCAGTTACTCCCGACAGGGGGCGCCCCGAGAGACCCAGTACTTC.

The chain couples TRBV19 to TRBJ1-1; TRBD1 might be the D (6 bases). V was cut by 5 bases and J by 0 bases, with 13 bases left in between. The germline V gene encodes CDR1 LNHDA and CDR2 SQIVND (reference sequence). The CDR3 length is 15 residues. The CDR3 region is CASSVSGTMNTEAFF. Here the CDR3 DNA reads TGTGCCAGTAGTGTCTCCGGGACAATGAACACTGAAGCTTTCTTT.

This clonotype was counted only a few times. Written as DNA, the CDR3 is TGCAGTGCGCGACCACCTGAAAATCCGGCCCAGCTTCCTTATGGCTACACCTTC. Encoded protein: CSARPPENPAQLPYGYTF. The J gene is TRBJ1-2, the V gene TRBV20-1; the D is unclear. Germline values: CDR1 DFQATT, CDR2 SNEGSKA (reference sequence). There are 18 residues in the CDR3. V was cut by 6 bases and J by 5 bases, with 31 bases left in between.

This clonotype has just a few counts. V usage is TRBV27 and J usage is TRBJ2-3; 9 bases match TRBD2. Germline CDR1 is MNHEY and CDR2 is SMNVEV (reference sequence). This CDR3 contains 14 residues. V lost 2 bases to trimming and J lost 6 bases; unmatched junction nucleotides: 3. CDR3 in DNA: TGTGCCAGCAGTTTACTAGCGGGGCTGGATACGCAGTATTTT. This encodes CASSLLAGLDTQYF.

This clonotype was recorded many times. The rearrangement uses TRBV11-2 and TRBJ2-2; the D gene is possibly TRBD2 (5 bases). CDR1 and CDR2 from the germline V gene are SGHAT and FQNNGV. V lost 5 bases and J lost 10, with 11 bases in between. The CDR3 totals 12 residues. Here the CDR3 reads CASSPEGLELFF. The DNA of the CDR3 is TGTGCCAGCAGCCCCGAGGGCTTGGAGCTGTTTTTT. The full variable domain, rest sourced from reference TRBV11-2 and TRBJ2-2, is EAGVAQSPRYKIIEKRQSVAFWCNPISGHATLYWYQQILGQGPKLLIQFQNNGVVDDSQLPKDRFSAERLKGVDSTLKIQPAKLEDSAVYLCASSPEGLELFFGEGSRLTVL.

This clonotype was seen only a few times. The V and J genes are TRBV7-2 and TRBJ1-6, with 9 nucleotides matching TRBD1. The CDR3 is 14 residues long. Per the germline V gene, CDR1 is SGHTA and CDR2 is FQGNSA. The V segment lost 2 bases and the J segment 14 bases; nucleotides outside the gene matches: 7. CDR3 nucleotides: TGTGCCAGCAGCTTAATCAGGACAGGGGCTGCCCTCCACTTT. This codes for CASSLIRTGAALHF.

The rearrangement links TRBV20-1 to TRBJ2-3, with D tentatively TRBD2 (6 bases). Germline V gives CDR1 DFQATT, CDR2 SNEGSKA (reference sequence). V lost 2 bases to trimming and J lost 6 bases, with 18 bases between them. The CDR3 consists of 15 residues. This CDR3 reads CSARSSTGLVDTQYF. The CDR3 DNA reads as TGCAGTGCTAGATCCTCAACGGGACTTGTCGATACGCAGTATTTT.

Many counts were recorded for this clonotype. The V call is TRBV7-8, the J call TRBJ2-7, with TRBD1 matching over 7 bases. Germline CDR1 and CDR2: SGHVS and FQNEAQ. This CDR3 has 15 residues. The junction had 10 bases not matched to a gene; V was cut back by 3 bases and J by 5 bases. The CDR3 region has the DNA TGTGCCAGCAGCTTTGGCCTTCACAGGGGTGACGAGCAGTACGTC. This codes for CASSFGLHRGDEQYV.

The V call is TRBV7-6, the J call TRBJ2-1; TRBD1 matches 10 bases. Unmatched junction bases numbered 15, after V lost 4 bases and J lost 3 bases. The germline CDR1 and CDR2 sequences are SGHVS and FNYEAQ. The CDR3 has 19 residues. Here the CDR3 reads CASSSHRDRGPRHYNEQFF. The CDR3 DNA sequence: TGTGCCAGCAGCTCGCACCGGGACAGGGGACCGCGGCACTACAATGAGCAGTTCTTC.

This clonotype has just a few counts. The chain combines TRBV7-3 with TRBJ2-6; no reliable D call. Trimming stripped 3 bases from V and 0 bases from J, with 6 bases between. Germline V gene lookup returns CDR1 SGHTA and CDR2 FQGTGA. The CDR3 runs 15 residues. The CDR3 spells CASSLLPSGANVLTF. The DNA of the CDR3 is TGTGCCAGCAGCTTGCTGCCCTCTGGGGCCAACGTCCTGACTTTC.

This clonotype was counted only a few times. This chain joins TRBV18 and TRBJ1-1; D remains unclear. This CDR3 has 12 residues. Between the trimmed V and J ends, which lost 3 bases and 2 bases, there was a span of 4 bases. Germline CDR1 reads KGHSH; CDR2 reads LQKENI. The CDR3 DNA is TGTGCCAGCTCACCTTCCAACACTGAAGCTTTCTTT. Translated: CASSPSNTEAFF.

CDR3 in DNA: TGTGCCAGCAGCCCTCACAGGGTCGGGCAGTACTTC. This gives the protein CASSPHRVGQYF. The chain employs TRBV11-2 and TRBJ2-7; D may be TRBD1 (6 bases). The germline V and J ends were trimmed by 5 bases and 9 bases, with 14 bases remaining between them. The CDR3 length is 12 residues. Germline V gene lookup returns CDR1 SGHAT and CDR2 FQNNGV.

The V call is TRBV7-2, the J call TRBJ2-6; the D call may be TRBD1 or TRBD2 (5 bases each). Trimming pared 3 bases from V and 0 bases from J, leaving 21 bases between. The CDR3 length is 20 residues. CDR1 and CDR2 from the germline V gene are SGHTA and FQGNSA. CDR3 nucleotides: TGTGCCAGCAGCTTTATTATAATCAGGGAGCCGATCTCTGGGGCCAACGTCCTGACTTTC. This sequence encodes CASSFIIIREPISGANVLTF.

This clonotype has only a few counts. The J gene is TRBJ2-1, the V gene TRBV11-2, with D perhaps TRBD1 or TRBD2 (5 bases each). The V gene's germline CDR1 is SGHAT and CDR2 FQNNGV. V was pared by 3 bases and J by 7 bases, with 16 bases between. The CDR3 spans 15 residues. The CDR3 loop is CASSLYWDVWNEQFF. For the CDR3, the DNA is TGTGCCAGCAGCTTGTATTGGGACGTCTGGAATGAGCAGTTCTTC. The whole variable domain, filled in from reference TRBV11-2 and TRBJ2-1, reads EAGVAQSPRYKIIEKRQSVAFWCNPISGHATLYWYQQILGQGPKLLIQFQNNGVVDDSQLPKDRFSAERLKGVDSTLKIQPAKLEDSAVYLCASSLYWDVWNEQFFGPGTRLTVL.

There are a few counts of this clonotype. The chain uses TRBV7-2 and TRBJ2-7; weak D call: TRBD2 (7 bases). The CDR3 runs to 15 residues. Germline loops: CDR1 SGHTA, CDR2 FQGNSA. V dropped 1 base and J dropped 3 bases, with 13 bases sitting between them. The CDR3 DNA reads TGTGCCAGCAGCTTAGGGGCGGGGGCGAGCTACGAGCAGTACTTC. This codes for CASSLGAGASYEQYF.